The 26 T cell receptor beta chains in this list originate from one sample, sequenced in a study of cytomegalovirus exposure and HLA in healthy donors. The PCR contained 60 Vbeta and 13 Jbeta primers. Profiling relied on immunoSEQ multiplex PCR, and the TCRdb table lists in-frame clones only, not all of them. The sample consists of about 240,000 clones, around 81% of them appearing once. The specimen sequenced was PBMCs. The source of these receptors is a woman in her sixties in good health and CMV-seropositive.

This chain uses TRBV2 with TRBJ2-2, with D perhaps matching TRBD1 (7 bases). Germline values: CDR1 SNHLY, CDR2 FYNNEI. Trimming pared 8 bases from V and 7 bases from J, leaving 20 bases between. CDR3 length equals 15 residues. The CDR3 DNA reads as TGTGCCAGCCCGCGGAAGGGGGCGCGGGGCGGGGAGCTGTTTTTT. As protein: CASPRKGARGGELFF.

The CDR3 DNA is TGTGCCAGCAGTTTGATGTCGAGGGAGACCCAGTACTTC. Amino acids: CASSLMSRETQYF. This sequence joins TRBV28 and TRBJ2-5; D remains ambiguous. With 3 bases removed from V and 5 bases from J, the gap between germline ends came to 10 bases. Germline CDR1 MDHEN, CDR2 SYDVKM. This CDR3 has 13 amino acids.

This clone was observed a handful of times. CDR3 protein: CASSLDQREFYEQYF. CDR3 sequence (DNA): TGTGCCAGCAGCTTAGACCAGCGGGAGTTCTACGAGCAGTACTTC. This chain uses TRBV11-3 with TRBJ2-7, with 8 bases identical to TRBD2. V shed 0 bases, J shed 3 bases, and the junction held 4 bases outside the gene matches. The CDR3 extends over 15 amino acids. CDR1 and CDR2 from the germline V gene are SGHNT and YENEEA.

This rearrangement joins TRBV2 to TRBJ2-7, with D perhaps TRBD2 (5 bases). The germline CDR1 and CDR2 sequences are SNHLY and FYNNEI. Trimming left V 9 bases short and J 6 bases short, with 21 bases between. This CDR3 spans 14 amino acids. CDR3 in amino acids: CASRTHTPGIEQYF. For the CDR3, the DNA is TGTGCCAGTCGGACCCATACACCCGGGATCGAGCAGTACTTC.

The chain recombines TRBV19 with TRBJ2-7; D is undetermined. The V gene's germline CDR1 is LNHDA and CDR2 SQIVND (reference sequence). CDR3 size: 13 residues. V gave up 5 bases and J gave up 3 bases, with 11 bases separating them. In DNA, the CDR3 is TGTGCCAGTAGTGGCGGTAGTGGCTACGAGCAGTACTTC. This codes for CASSGGSGYEQYF.

This clone has just a few counts. V gene TRBV5-1 combines with J gene TRBJ2-5; no clear D gene. The V end lost 2 bases, the J end lost 0 bases, and 14 bases lay between the germline ends. The V gene's germline CDR1 is SGHRS and CDR2 YFSETQ. This CDR3 comprises 16 residues. The CDR3 bases are TGCGCCAGCAGCTTTTCCCCCAGCGCCTACCAAGAGACCCAGTACTTC. This gives the protein CASSFSPSAYQETQYF.

As concerns this clone: Other DNA sequences within the sample encode an identical CDR3. J is TRBJ1-4 and V is TRBV25-1; D is ambiguous. Germline V CDR1 and CDR2: MGHDK, SYGVNS. The CDR3 runs 14 residues. Deletions cut 8 bases from V and 6 bases from J, with 16 bases between. Written as DNA, the CDR3 is TGTGCCAGCCATCAAGGAGGGCCCCATGAAAAACTGTTTTTT. Translation: CASHQGGPHEKLFF.

This clone has just one count. This chain links TRBV2 with TRBJ2-7; 11 positions match TRBD2. This CDR3 contains 15 residues. Germline values: CDR1 SNHLY, CDR2 FYNNEI. The V gene end was trimmed by 2 bases and the J gene end by 7 bases; junction bases not matched to a gene: 7. This chain's CDR3 is CASSESGSGRVEQYF. In DNA form, the CDR3 reads TGTGCCAGCAGTGAATCAGGTAGCGGGAGGGTGGAGCAGTACTTC.

This clone is a singleton in its sample. The chain has TRBV5-1 and TRBJ2-1; TRBD2 matches 7 bases. Trimming removed 0 bases from V and 4 bases from J; junction bases left unmatched: 10. CDR3 length equals 17 residues. Per the germline V gene, CDR1 is SGHRS and CDR2 is YFSETQ. The DNA of the CDR3 is TGCGCCAGCAGCTTGGCATCCACTAGCGCATGGTACAATGAGCAGTTCTTC. Translation: CASSLASTSAWYNEQFF.

This clone was observed once. The chain carries TRBV9 and TRBJ2-1; tentatively, D is TRBD2 (6 bases). This CDR3 contains 12 residues. Germline V gene lookup returns CDR1 SGDLS and CDR2 YYNGEE. The V and J ends lost 3 bases and 9 bases respectively, with 10 bases between them. In DNA, the CDR3 is TGTGCCAGCAGCGGACTAGATAGTGAGCAGTTCTTC. Protein: CASSGLDSEQFF.

The chain has TRBV10-3 and TRBJ1-3, with TRBD1 identical over 12 bases. The J segment lost 4 bases and the V segment lost 5 bases, leaving 6 bases of the junction unmatched. CDR3 length equals 16 residues. CDR1 is ENHRY, CDR2 SYGVKD, per germline. This CDR3 reads CAISTGTGGSGNTIYF. The CDR3 DNA follows: TGTGCCATCAGTACCGGGACAGGGGGCTCCGGAAACACCATATATTTT.

This clone showed up just a few times. The chain has TRBV4-2 and TRBJ2-1, with 9 bases lining up with TRBD2. After removal of 3 bases from V and 4 bases from J, the junction contained 4 bases not matched to a gene. CDR1 and CDR2 (germline): LGHNA, YNFKEQ. CDR3 length: 15 residues. CDR3: CASSQVAGEYNEQFF. The CDR3 coding sequence is TGTGCCAGCAGCCAGGTAGCGGGAGAGTACAATGAGCAGTTCTTC.

Concerning this clone: The junction shows a germline mismatch at one end, possibly a read error. The rearrangement uses TRBV7-8 and TRBJ2-5; 9 bases map to TRBD2. Germline V gives CDR1 SGHVS, CDR2 FQNEAQ. The CDR3 is made up of 13 amino acids. Written as DNA, the CDR3 is TGTGCCAGCAGCATAGCGGGAGCGGAGACCCAGTACTTC. Encoded protein: CASSIAGAETQYF. The complete variable domain, with remaining parts taken from reference TRBV7-8 and TRBJ2-5, reads GAGVSQSPRYKVAKRGQDVALRCDPISGHVSLFWYQQALGQGPEFLTYFQNEAQLDKSGLPSDRFFAERPEGSVSTLKIQRTQQEDSAVYLCASSIAGAETQYFGPGTRLLVL.

This clone occurred once. The chain links TRBV27 to TRBJ2-5; 7 bases agree with TRBD2. The J call is doubtful: the DNA matches TRBJ2-7 better. The length of the CDR3 is 16 residues. Looked up from germline, CDR1 is MNHEY and CDR2 is SMNVEV (reference sequence). Written as DNA, the CDR3 is TGTGCCAGCAGTTCTCTGTTAAAGCGGGGCCTTTACGAGCAGTACTTC. Translated: CASSSLLKRGLYEQYF.

This clone has just a few counts. V gene TRBV10-3 combines with J gene TRBJ2-7; D uncertain. CDR1 is ENHRY, CDR2 SYGVKD, per germline. The germline V and J ends were trimmed by 3 bases and 5 bases, with 5 bases remaining between them. This CDR3 contains 11 residues. The CDR3 loop is CAISDADEQYF. The CDR3 region has the DNA TGTGCCATCAGTGATGCAGACGAGCAGTACTTC.

Remarks on this clone: The sample holds other DNA sequences that translate to the same CDR3. The chain is built from TRBV18 and TRBJ1-2; 9 bases match TRBD1. The length of the CDR3 is 12 residues. CDR1 is KGHSH and CDR2 is LQKENI in the germline V gene. V was pared by 3 bases and J by 8 bases, with 1 base of the junction left unmatched. The CDR3 DNA is TGTGCCAGCTCACCGGACAGGGGCGGCTACACCTTC. Translation: CASSPDRGGYTF.

The chain links TRBV14 to TRBJ1-1, with D perhaps matching TRBD1 (5 bases). This CDR3 has 12 amino acids. Looked up from germline, CDR1 is SGHDN and CDR2 is FVKESK. V was trimmed by 6 bases and J by 14 bases, leaving 19 bases between them. The CDR3: CASSPGPPEVFF. The CDR3 nucleotides read TGTGCCAGCAGTCCAGGGCCCCCCGAAGTGTTCTTT.

The rearrangement joins TRBV19 to TRBJ2-1; D not certain. CDR1 and CDR2 from the germline V gene are LNHDA and SQIVND (reference sequence). The V end lost 3 bases, the J end lost 6 bases, and 12 bases lay between the germline ends. The length of the CDR3 is 14 residues. The CDR3 DNA sequence: TGTGCCAGTAGTATTCTGAGCCCCTCCAATGAGCAGTTCTTC. Translation: CASSILSPSNEQFF. The complete variable domain, with remaining parts taken from reference TRBV19 and TRBJ2-1, reads DGGITQSPKYLFRKEGQNVTLSCEQNLNHDAMYWYRQDPGQGLRLIYYSQIVNDFQKGDIAEGYSVSREKKESFPLTVTSAQKNPTAFYLCASSILSPSNEQFFGPGTRLTVL.

This clone was observed a few times. The genes are TRBV19 and TRBJ2-7; the match to TRBD1 covers 7 bases. Germline trimming cut 1 base from V and 2 bases from J; bases unmatched to any gene: 2. This CDR3 comprises 14 residues. CDR1 LNHDA and CDR2 SQIVND come from the germline V gene (reference sequence). The CDR3 loop is CASSIAGTAYEQYF. The CDR3 nucleotides read TGTGCCAGTAGTATAGCTGGGACAGCCTACGAGCAGTACTTC.

The CDR3 DNA reads TGCGCCAGCAGCCAAACAGGGGCGAGGGATGAAAAACTGTTTTTT. It yields the protein CASSQTGARDEKLFF. The chain couples TRBV5-1 to TRBJ1-4, with 7 bases fitting TRBD1. Germline V CDR1 and CDR2: SGHRS, YFSETQ. V was pared by 4 bases and J by 6 bases, with 9 bases of the junction left unmatched. The CDR3 extends over 15 amino acids.

V is TRBV5-6 and J is TRBJ1-2; 10 bases fit TRBD1. Trimming at V came to 4 bases and at J to 5 bases, leaving 8 bases not matched to a gene. Germline V gene sequence: CDR1 SGHDT, CDR2 YYEEEE. The length of the CDR3 is 15 residues. CDR3 in DNA: TGTGCCAGCAGCAAAGACCCGGGACAGGGGTATGGCTACACCTTC. This sequence encodes CASSKDPGQGYGYTF.

This rearrangement joins TRBV30 to TRBJ2-7; TRBD2 aligns across 8 bases. Germline V lookup: CDR1 GTSNPN, CDR2 SVGIG (reference sequence). The V and J ends lost 2 bases and 1 base, in that order; junction bases with no gene match: 10. This CDR3 contains 16 residues. CDR3 sequence: CAWSIAGGIFSYEQYF. In DNA, the CDR3 is TGTGCCTGGAGTATTGCGGGAGGTATATTTTCCTACGAGCAGTACTTC. The full variable domain, completed using reference TRBV30 and TRBJ2-7, is SQTIHQWPATLVQPVGSPLSLECTVEGTSNPNLYWYRQAAGRGLQLLFYSVGIGQISSEVPQNLSASRPQDRQFILSSKKLLLSDSGFYLCAWSIAGGIFSYEQYFGPGTRLTVT.

This clone was recorded a few times. This chain connects TRBV6-6 to TRBJ1-5; D gene unclear. V lost 10 bases to trimming and J lost 0 bases, with 16 bases between them. CDR1 is MNHNY and CDR2 is SVGAGI in the germline V gene (reference sequence). The CDR3 extends over 15 amino acids. This chain's CDR3 is CATSRDGDSNQPQHF. CDR3 in DNA: TGTGCCACTTCGAGAGACGGAGATAGCAATCAGCCCCAGCATTTT.

The J gene is TRBJ2-1, the V gene TRBV19; 8 bases match TRBD2. Germline-derived CDR1 and CDR2 are LNHDA and SQIVND (reference sequence). V lost 2 bases and J lost 4; bases outside the gene matches: 10. The CDR3 loop spans 17 amino acids. The CDR3 here is CASSIPPASGFYNEQFF. In DNA form, the CDR3 reads TGTGCCAGTAGTATACCCCCCGCTAGCGGGTTTTACAATGAGCAGTTCTTC.

The chain carries TRBV28 and TRBJ1-1; 7 positions agree with TRBD1. The CDR3 loop spans 13 amino acids. V shed 7 bases, J shed 5 bases, and the junction held 7 bases outside the gene matches. Per the germline V gene, CDR1 is MDHEN and CDR2 is SYDVKM. This chain's CDR3 is CASISNRGTEAFF. The CDR3 coding sequence is TGTGCCAGCATCTCAAACAGGGGAACTGAAGCTTTCTTT.

The V and J genes are TRBV5-4 and TRBJ1-1; D may be TRBD1 (5 bases). Germline CDR1 reads SGHNT; CDR2 reads YYREEE (reference sequence). Trimming left V 0 bases short and J 0 bases short, with 9 bases between. The CDR3 length is 15 residues. CDR3: CASSLGGGLNTEAFF. CDR3 sequence (DNA): TGTGCCAGCAGCTTGGGGGGCGGTTTGAACACTGAAGCTTTCTTT. Full variable domain (outside the CDR3, taken from reference TRBV5-4 and TRBJ1-1): ETGVTQSPTHLIKTRGQQVTLRCSSQSGHNTVSWYQQALGQGPQFIFQYYREEENGRGNFPPRFSGLQFPNYSSELNVNALELDDSALYLCASSLGGGLNTEAFFGQGTRLTVV.